This TCR beta chain was retrieved from a study of blood T cell repertoires in COVID-19. Overall study context: The analysed material was cDNA or gDNA that came from T cells, B-cell-depleted T cells, or PBMCs.

Assay used: immunoSEQ multiplex PCR; TCRdb lists only in-frame clones, some missing. The sample includes 55,000 to 75,000 clones, around 80% of them seen just once. The V end lost 3 bases, the J end lost 1 base, and 10 bases lay between the germline ends. The CDR3 runs 14 residues. The germline V gene has CDR1 SGHRS and CDR2 YFSETQ. This clone occurred a few times. This sequence originates from a human donor in a cohort sampled during active COVID-19. The sample comprised peripheral blood. This chain uses TRBV5-1 with TRBJ1-1; TRBD1 is a possible D gene (5 bases). The CDR3 nucleotides read TGCGCCAGCAGCTCTGTTACAGGGAACACTGAAGCTTTCTTT. Translated: CASSSVTGNTEAFF.